This T cell receptor beta chain was observed in a study of blood T cell repertoires in COVID-19. Overall study: From the United States, Italy and Spain came samples of acute and convalescent COVID-19. In each case, the material was cDNA or gDNA derived from T cells, B-cell-depleted T cells, or PBMCs.

Per the study methods: Amplification from reference gene primers served as the basis for estimated nucleated cell counts. Generated by immunoSEQ multiplex PCR, the TCRdb table keeps only in-frame clones and is missing some. Clone size and the V and J calls come from that table; the DNA yielded D and trimming. The data contain around 190,000 clones, 75% to 90% of them singletons. The V end lost 0 bases, the J end lost 10 bases, and 12 bases lay between the germline ends. CDR3 length equals 13 residues. The germline CDR1 and CDR2 sequences are LGHDT and YNNKEL (reference sequence). This TCR was recovered from a woman in her fifties or sixties with acute or convalescent COVID-19. Material: peripheral blood. The rearrangement joins TRBV3-1 (or the pseudogene TRBV3-2) to TRBJ1-1, with D unresolved. This CDR3 reads CASSQDVGEGAFF. CDR3 sequence (DNA): TGTGCCAGCAGCCAAGATGTAGGAGAAGGAGCTTTCTTT.